This T cell receptor beta chain was obtained from a study of T cells in Graves' hyperthyroidism and ophthalmopathy (dated by TCRdb to the late 2010s). Concerning the study at large: Peripheral blood was collected at initial diagnosis, before any treatment. An independent validation cohort of 18 to 20 hyperthyroidism patients and about 16 patients who later progressed to ophthalmopathy tested prospective prediction of ophthalmopathy. After sampling, hyperthyroidism patients received methimazole starting at 30 mg daily, and ophthalmopathy patients received high-dose intravenous methylprednisolone. To identify TCR V-J signatures that set the groups apart, the researchers used a discovery cohort of about a hundred patients, made up of 43 with Graves' ophthalmopathy and 57 with stable Graves' hyperthyroidism. In about 6 Graves' hyperthyroidism patients, the study also compared T-cell repertoires from thyroid tissue with T-cell repertoires from blood. TCR Vbeta CDR3 sequencing of 120 to 150 peripheral blood samples (under 45 ophthalmopathy, 75 to 85 hyperthyroidism and roughly 17 progressor patients) is reported in the paper. For training and testing, the roughly 100 patients in the discovery cohort were randomly divided in a 7:3 ratio.

Broad study findings and their caveats: Sample size was not statistically predetermined, and blinding of investigators to group allocation was not performed. Most expanded thyroid clonotypes (frequency above 0.001) were also detected in blood, suggesting blood repertoires may reflect thyroid immune responses. A 13 V-J signature model separated ophthalmopathy from stable hyperthyroidism, with just over 85% sensitivity and around 84% specificity in cross-validation and 80%/75% in testing. In validation, the model predicted progression to ophthalmopathy a median of about 6.8 months before onset, with over 55% sensitivity and roughly 77% specificity.

There are a few counts of this clonotype. It lacks a known antigen. This may come from a read error, since a much larger clone is one base off. Amplification of TCR beta CDR3 regions was carried out from RNA transcripts. A first-round RT-PCR of the TCR CDR3 used the HTBI primer set with the Qiagen OneStep RT-PCR kit. Libraries were constructed in a second round of multiplex PCR, after which size selection and purification were performed. Paired-end sequencing of the libraries was performed with 100 bp reads on an Illumina HiSeq2000. In the source study's methods: Raw data were processed with SOAPnuke, discarding reads with adapters, uncalled bases, mean Phred below 15, or no exact constant-primer or identifier match. High-quality paired reads were merged with COPE v1.2.5, and unique nucleotide sequences were defined as clonotypes. Clonotypes were aligned to IMGT TRBV, TRBD and TRBJ reference segments using MiTCR v1.1. Only V-J combinations with frequency above 0.0001, covering 99% to 99.2% of repertoires, were analysed. The TCS score was defined as F50 (clonal expansion) divided by E x V (chaos), with BLOSUM62-based TCRdist calculated between CDR3 peptides within each V-J. Welch's t-statistics and random forest reduced 514 V-J features to 10 to 15, which were used in a naive Bayes classifier (R e1071). TCRdb passed the public sequencing reads through fastp at Q25 and MiXCR, retaining productive beta sequences. Every distinct CDR3 protein forms one entry, paired with its most common genes and DNA. These V and J calls are TCRdb output, not the study's own analysis. This sample gives about 550,000 distinct CDR3 sequences in total; less than 25% of them show up just once. The ten biggest clones cover about 30% of the sample.

Stable Graves' hyperthyroidism was defined as the absence of progression to ophthalmopathy over 18 months of follow-up. Hyperthyroidism patients were aged 18 to 65 years and newly diagnosed, with disease duration of less than 2 months. Exclusion was applied to patients with uncontrolled infections, other autoimmune diseases, pregnancy or lactation. Clinical symptoms, serum thyroxine and TRAb, thyroid ultrasound, and orbital computed tomography formed the basis for the diagnoses. PBMCs were separated from roughly 10 ml of fresh peripheral blood using Ficoll-Paque density gradient centrifugation. Trizol reagent was used to extract total RNA, and RNA quality was then checked on an Agilent 2100 Bioanalyzer. Including the terminal cysteine and phenylalanine, the CDR3 comprises 17 residues. Only the CDR3 part of the read is kept: 51 bases, read in frame from the first base. CDR1 and CDR2 were assigned from the germline V gene as MDHEN and SYDVKM.

The sequence came from a man aged 18 to 29 with Graves' hyperthyroidism. The chain is assembled from TRBV28 and TRBJ1-5, and 10 bases in between align with TRBD1. What was sequenced was blood. The CDR3 protein sequence reads: CANSYGTGASSNQPQHF. The base sequence is TGTGCCAACAGTTATGGGACAGGGGCGAGTAGCAATCAGCCCCAGCATTTT.